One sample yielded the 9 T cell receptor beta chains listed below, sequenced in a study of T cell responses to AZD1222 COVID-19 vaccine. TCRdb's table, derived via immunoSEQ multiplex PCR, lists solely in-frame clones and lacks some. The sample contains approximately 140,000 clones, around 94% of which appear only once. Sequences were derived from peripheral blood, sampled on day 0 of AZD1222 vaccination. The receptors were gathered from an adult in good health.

The CDR3 sequence is CASSLMDYNEQFF. CDR3 DNA: TGTGCCAGCAGCTTGATGGACTACAATGAGCAGTTCTTC. J is TRBJ2-1 and V is TRBV5-6; D uncertain. Germline CDR1 SGHDT, CDR2 YYEEEE. V dropped 1 base and J dropped 3 bases, with 5 bases sitting between them. The length of the CDR3 is 13 residues. Complete variable domain (other parts from reference TRBV5-6 and TRBJ2-1): DAGVTQSPTHLIKTRGQQVTLRCSPKSGHDTVSWYQQALGQGPQFIFQYYEEEERQRGNFPDRFSGHQFPNYSSELNVNALLLGDSALYLCASSLMDYNEQFFGPGTRLTVL.

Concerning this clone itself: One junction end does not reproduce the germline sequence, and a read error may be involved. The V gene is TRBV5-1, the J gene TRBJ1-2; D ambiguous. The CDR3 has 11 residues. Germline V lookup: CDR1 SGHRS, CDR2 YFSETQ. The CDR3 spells CASSAEGVIDF. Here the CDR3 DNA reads TGCGCCAGCAGCGCTGAGGGCGTCATTGATTTC.

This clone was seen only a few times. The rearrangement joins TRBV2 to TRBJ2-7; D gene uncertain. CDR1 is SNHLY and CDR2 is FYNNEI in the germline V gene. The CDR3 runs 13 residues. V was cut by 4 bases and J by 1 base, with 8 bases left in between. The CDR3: CASSVGGSYEQYV. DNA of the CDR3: TGTGCCAGCAGTGTCGGTGGTTCCTACGAGCAGTACGTC.

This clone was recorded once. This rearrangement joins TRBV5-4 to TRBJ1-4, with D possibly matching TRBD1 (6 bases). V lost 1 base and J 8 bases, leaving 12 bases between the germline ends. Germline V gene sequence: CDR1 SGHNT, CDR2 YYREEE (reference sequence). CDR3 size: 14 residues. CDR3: CASSLKQGREKLFF. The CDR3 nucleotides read TGTGCCAGCAGCTTGAAGCAGGGGAGGGAAAAACTGTTTTTT.

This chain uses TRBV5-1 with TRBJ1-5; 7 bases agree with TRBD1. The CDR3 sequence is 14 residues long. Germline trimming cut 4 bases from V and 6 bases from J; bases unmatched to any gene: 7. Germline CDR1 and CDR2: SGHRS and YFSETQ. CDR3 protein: CASSREGGRQPQHF. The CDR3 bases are TGCGCCAGCAGCCGGGAAGGGGGCCGTCAGCCCCAGCATTTT.

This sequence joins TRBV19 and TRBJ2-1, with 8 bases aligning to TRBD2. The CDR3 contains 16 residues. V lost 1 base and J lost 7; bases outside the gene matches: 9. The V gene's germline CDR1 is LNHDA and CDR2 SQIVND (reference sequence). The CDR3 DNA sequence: TGTGCCAGTAGTATAGTAGGGGCGGGAGGAAATAATGAGCAGTTCTTC. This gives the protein CASSIVGAGGNNEQFF. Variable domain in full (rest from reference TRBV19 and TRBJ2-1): DGGITQSPKYLFRKEGQNVTLSCEQNLNHDAMYWYRQDPGQGLRLIYYSQIVNDFQKGDIAEGYSVSREKKESFPLTVTSAQKNPTAFYLCASSIVGAGGNNEQFFGPGTRLTVL.

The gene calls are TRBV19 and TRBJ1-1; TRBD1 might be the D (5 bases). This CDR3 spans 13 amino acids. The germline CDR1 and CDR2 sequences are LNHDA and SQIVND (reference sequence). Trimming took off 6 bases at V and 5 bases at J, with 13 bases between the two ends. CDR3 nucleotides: TGTGCCAGTAGCGCCGGGACGGGGACTGAAGCTTTCTTT. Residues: CASSAGTGTEAFF.

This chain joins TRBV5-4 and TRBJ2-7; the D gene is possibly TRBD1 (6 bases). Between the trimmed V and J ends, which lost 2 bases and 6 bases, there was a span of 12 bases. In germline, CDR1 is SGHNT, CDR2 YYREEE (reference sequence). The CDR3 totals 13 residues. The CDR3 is CASSFTGSAEQYV. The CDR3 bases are TGTGCCAGCAGCTTTACAGGGTCGGCCGAGCAGTACGTC.

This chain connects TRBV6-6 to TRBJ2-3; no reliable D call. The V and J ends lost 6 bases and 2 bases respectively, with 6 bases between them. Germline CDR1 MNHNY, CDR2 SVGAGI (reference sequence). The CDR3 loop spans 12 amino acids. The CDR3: CASSSTTDTQYF. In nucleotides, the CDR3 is TGTGCCAGCAGCTCGACCACAGATACGCAGTATTTT.